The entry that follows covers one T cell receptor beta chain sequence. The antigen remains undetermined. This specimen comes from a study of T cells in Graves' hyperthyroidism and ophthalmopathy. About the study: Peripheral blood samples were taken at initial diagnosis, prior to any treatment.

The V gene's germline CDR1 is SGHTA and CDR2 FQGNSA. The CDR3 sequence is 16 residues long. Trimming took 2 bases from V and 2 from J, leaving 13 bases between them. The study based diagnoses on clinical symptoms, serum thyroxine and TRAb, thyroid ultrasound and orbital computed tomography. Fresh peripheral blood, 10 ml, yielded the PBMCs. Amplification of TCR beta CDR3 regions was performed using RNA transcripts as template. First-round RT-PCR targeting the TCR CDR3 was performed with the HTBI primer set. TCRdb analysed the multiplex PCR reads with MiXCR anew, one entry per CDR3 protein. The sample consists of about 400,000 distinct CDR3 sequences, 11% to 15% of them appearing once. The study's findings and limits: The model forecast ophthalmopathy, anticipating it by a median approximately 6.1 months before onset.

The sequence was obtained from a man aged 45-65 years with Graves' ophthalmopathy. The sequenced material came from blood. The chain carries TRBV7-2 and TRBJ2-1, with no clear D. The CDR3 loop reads CASSLIRHDPYNEQFF. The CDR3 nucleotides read TGTGCCAGCAGCTTAATACGACACGATCCCTACAATGAGCAGTTCTTC.